This T cell receptor beta chain was identified in a study of T cells in Graves' hyperthyroidism and ophthalmopathy. Researchers amplified the TCR beta CDR3 regions from RNA transcripts. HTBI primers drove first-round RT-PCR of the TCR CDR3. TCRdb re-analysed the multiplex PCR reads in MiXCR, keeping a single row per CDR3 protein. The top ten clones hold 30% to 40% of a sample with about 640,000 distinct CDR3 sequences, 20% to 25% of them seen once. This CDR3 is built from 15 residues. Trimming at V came to 5 bases and at J to 4 bases, leaving 8 bases not matched to a gene. CDR1 and CDR2 (germline): MDHEN, SYDVKM. This clonotype was observed many times.

The rearrangement uses TRBV28 and TRBJ1-1, with TRBD1 identical over 9 bases. Input material: blood. The sequence was obtained from a man aged 25 to 40 with Graves' ophthalmopathy. The CDR3, as DNA: TGTGCCAGCAGTCACCCGGGACAGGGATTCACTGAAGCTTTCTTT. Translating gives CASSHPGQGFTEAFF.